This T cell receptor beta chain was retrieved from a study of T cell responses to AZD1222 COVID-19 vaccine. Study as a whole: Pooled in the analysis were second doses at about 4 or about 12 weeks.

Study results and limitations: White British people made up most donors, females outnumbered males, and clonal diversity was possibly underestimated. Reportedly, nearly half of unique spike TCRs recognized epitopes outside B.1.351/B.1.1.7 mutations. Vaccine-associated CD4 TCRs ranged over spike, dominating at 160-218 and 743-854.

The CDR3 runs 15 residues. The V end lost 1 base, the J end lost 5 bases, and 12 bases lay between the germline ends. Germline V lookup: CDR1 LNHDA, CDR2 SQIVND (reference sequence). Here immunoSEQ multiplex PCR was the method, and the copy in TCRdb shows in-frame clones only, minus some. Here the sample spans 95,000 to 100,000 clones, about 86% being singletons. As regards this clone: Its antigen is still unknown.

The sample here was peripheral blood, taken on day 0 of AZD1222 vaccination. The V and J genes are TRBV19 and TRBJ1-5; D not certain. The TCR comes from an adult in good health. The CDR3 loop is CASSIGWTDYQPQHF. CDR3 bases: TGTGCCAGTAGTATAGGTTGGACGGATTATCAGCCCCAGCATTTT.